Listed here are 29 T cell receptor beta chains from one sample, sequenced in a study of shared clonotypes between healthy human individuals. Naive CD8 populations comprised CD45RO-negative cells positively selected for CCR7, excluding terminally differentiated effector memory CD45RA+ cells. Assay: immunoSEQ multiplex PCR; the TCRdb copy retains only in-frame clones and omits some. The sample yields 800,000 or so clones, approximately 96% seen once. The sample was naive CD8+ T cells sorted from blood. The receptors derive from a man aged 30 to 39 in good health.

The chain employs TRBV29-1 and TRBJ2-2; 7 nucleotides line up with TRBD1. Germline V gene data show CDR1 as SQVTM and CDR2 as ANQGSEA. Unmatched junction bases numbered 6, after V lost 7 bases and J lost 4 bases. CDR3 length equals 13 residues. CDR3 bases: TGCAGCGGCCGGGACAGCGCCACCGGGGAGCTGTTTTTT. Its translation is CSGRDSATGELFF.

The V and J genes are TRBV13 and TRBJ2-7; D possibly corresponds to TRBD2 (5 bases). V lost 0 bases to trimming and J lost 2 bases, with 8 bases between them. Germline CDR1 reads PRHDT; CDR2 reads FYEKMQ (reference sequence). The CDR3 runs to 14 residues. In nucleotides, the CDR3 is TGTGCCAGCAGCTTAGGTCTAGCCACCTACGAGCAGTACTTC. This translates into CASSLGLATYEQYF.

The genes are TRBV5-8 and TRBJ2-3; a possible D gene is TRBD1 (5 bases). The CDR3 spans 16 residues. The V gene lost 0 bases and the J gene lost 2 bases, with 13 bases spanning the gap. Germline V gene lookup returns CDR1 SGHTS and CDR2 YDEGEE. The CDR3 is CASSLARADYTDTQYF. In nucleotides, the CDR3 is TGTGCCAGCAGCTTGGCCAGGGCAGATTACACAGATACGCAGTATTTT.

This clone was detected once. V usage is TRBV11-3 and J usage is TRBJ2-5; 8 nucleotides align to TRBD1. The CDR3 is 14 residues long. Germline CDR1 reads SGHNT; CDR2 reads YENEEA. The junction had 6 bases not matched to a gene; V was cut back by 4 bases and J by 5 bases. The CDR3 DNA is TGTGCCAGCAGCTCACAACAGGGGGAGGAGACCCAGTACTTC. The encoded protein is CASSSQQGEETQYF.

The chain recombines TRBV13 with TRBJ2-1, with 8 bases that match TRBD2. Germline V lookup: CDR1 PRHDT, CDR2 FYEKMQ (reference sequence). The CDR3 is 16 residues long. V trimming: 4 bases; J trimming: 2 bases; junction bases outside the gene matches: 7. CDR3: CASSSLAGSPYNEQFF. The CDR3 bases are TGTGCCAGCAGCTCTTTAGCGGGAAGCCCCTACAATGAGCAGTTCTTC.

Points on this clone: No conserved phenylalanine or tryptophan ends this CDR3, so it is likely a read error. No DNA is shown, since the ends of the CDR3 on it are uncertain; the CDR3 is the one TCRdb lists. CDR3 sequence reads: CASSVGLAA. The V gene is TRBV6-4, the J gene TRBJ1-2. Germline V gene sequence: CDR1 MRHNA, CDR2 SNTAGT. The CDR3 is 9 residues long, counting both termini.

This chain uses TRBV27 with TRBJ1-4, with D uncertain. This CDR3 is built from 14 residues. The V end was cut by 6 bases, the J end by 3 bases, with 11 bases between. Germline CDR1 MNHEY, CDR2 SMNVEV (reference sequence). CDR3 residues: CASSPTTANEKLFF. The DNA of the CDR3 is TGTGCCAGCAGCCCGACAACTGCTAATGAAAAACTGTTTTTT.

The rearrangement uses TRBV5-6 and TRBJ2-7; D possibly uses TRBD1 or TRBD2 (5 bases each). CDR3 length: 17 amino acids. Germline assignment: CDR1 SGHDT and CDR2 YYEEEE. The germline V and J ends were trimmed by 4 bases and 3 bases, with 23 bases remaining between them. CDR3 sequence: CASSPGTSWTPGYEQYF. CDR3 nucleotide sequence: TGTGCCAGCAGCCCCGGGACGAGCTGGACCCCGGGCTACGAGCAGTACTTC.

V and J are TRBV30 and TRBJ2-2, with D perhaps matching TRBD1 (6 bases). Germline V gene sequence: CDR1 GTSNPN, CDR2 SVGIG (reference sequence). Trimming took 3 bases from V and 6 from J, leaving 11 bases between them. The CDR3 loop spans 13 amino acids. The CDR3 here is CAWRAGAPGELFF. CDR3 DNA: TGTGCCTGGAGGGCAGGGGCCCCCGGGGAGCTGTTTTTT. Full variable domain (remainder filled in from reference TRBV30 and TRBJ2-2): SQTIHQWPATLVQPVGSPLSLECTVEGTSNPNLYWYRQAAGRGLQLLFYSVGIGQISSEVPQNLSASRPQDRQFILSSKKLLLSDSGFYLCAWRAGAPGELFFGEGSRLTVL.

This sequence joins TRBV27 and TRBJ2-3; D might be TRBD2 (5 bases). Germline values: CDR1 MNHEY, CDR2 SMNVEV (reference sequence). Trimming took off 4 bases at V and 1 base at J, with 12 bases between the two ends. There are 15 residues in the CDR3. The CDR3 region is CASSSGRRGTDTQYF. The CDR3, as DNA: TGTGCCAGCAGTTCGGGGAGAAGAGGCACAGATACGCAGTATTTT.

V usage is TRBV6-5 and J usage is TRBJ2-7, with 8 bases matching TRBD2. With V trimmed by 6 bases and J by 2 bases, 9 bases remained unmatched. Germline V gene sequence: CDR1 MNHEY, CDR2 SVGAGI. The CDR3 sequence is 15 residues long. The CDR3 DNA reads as TGTGCCAGCAGCTCAGCGGGAGATGCCACCTACGAGCAGTACTTC. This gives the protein CASSSAGDATYEQYF.

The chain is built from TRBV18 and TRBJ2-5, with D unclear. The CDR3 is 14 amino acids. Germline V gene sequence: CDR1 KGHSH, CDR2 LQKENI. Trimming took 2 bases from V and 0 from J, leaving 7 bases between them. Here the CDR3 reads CASSPWGNQETQYF. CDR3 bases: TGTGCCAGCTCACCATGGGGAAACCAAGAGACCCAGTACTTC.

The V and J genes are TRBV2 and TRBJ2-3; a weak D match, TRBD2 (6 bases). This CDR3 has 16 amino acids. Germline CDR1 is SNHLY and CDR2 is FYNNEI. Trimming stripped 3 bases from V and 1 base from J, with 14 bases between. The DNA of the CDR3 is TGTGCCAGCAGTGATGGTACTAGCCCTGGCACAGATACGCAGTATTTT. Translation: CASSDGTSPGTDTQYF. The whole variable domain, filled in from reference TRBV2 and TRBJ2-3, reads EPEVTQTPSHQVTQMGQEVILRCVPISNHLYFYWYRQILGQKVEFLVSFYNNEISEKSEIFDDQFSVERPDGSNFTLKIRSTKLEDSAMYFCASSDGTSPGTDTQYFGPGTRLTVL.

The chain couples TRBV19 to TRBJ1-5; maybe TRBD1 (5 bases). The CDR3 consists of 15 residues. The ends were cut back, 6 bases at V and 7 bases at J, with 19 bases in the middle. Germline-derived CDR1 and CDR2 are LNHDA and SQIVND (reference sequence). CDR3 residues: CASSDYRDSGQPQHF. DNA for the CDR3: TGTGCCAGTAGCGATTACCGGGACTCAGGACAGCCCCAGCATTTT.

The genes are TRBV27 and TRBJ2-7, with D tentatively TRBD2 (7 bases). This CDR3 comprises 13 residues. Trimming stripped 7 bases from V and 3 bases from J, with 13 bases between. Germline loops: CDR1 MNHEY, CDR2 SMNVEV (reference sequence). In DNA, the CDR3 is TGTGCCAGCACCCCGGGGGGCAGCTACGAGCAGTACTTC. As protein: CASTPGGSYEQYF.

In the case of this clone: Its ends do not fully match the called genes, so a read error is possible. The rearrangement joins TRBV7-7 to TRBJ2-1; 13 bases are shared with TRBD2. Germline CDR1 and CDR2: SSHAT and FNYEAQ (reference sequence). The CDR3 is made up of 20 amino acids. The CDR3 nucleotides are TGTGCTAGCAGCTCTCGGATGACTAGCGGGAGGATGATCTCCTACAATGAGCAGTTCTTC. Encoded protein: CASSSRMTSGRMISYNEQFF. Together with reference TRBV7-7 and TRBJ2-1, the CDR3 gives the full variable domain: GAGVSQSPRYKVTKRGQDVTLRCDPISSHATLYWYQQALGQGPEFLTYFNYEAQPDKSGLPSDRFSAERPEGSISTLTIQRTEQRDSAMYRCASSSRMTSGRMISYNEQFFGPGTRLTVL.

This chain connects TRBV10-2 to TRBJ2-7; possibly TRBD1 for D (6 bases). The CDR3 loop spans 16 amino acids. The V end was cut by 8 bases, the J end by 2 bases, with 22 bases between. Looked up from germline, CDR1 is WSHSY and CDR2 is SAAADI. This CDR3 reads CASSPLQGTSAYEQYF. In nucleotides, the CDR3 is TGCGCCAGCTCACCCCTTCAGGGGACCTCTGCCTACGAGCAGTACTTC.

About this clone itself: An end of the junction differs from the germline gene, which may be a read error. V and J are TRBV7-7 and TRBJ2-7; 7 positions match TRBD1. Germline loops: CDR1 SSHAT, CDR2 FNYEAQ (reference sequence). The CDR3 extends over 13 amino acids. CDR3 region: CASSFDRDYEQYF. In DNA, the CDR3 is TGTGCTAGCAGCTTCGACAGGGACTACGAGCAGTACTTC.

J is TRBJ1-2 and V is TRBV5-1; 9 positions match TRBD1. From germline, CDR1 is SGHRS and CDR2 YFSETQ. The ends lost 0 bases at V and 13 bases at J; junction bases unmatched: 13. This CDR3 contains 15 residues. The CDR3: CASSLASRTGEACTF. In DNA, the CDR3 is TGCGCCAGCAGCTTGGCGTCTAGGACAGGGGAGGCCTGCACCTTC.

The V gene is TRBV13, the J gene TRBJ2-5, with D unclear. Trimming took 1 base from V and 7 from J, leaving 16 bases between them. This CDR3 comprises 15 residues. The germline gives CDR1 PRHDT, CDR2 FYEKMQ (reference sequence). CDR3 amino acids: CASSLAGDFRGTQYF. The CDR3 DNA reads TGTGCCAGCAGCTTAGCAGGAGACTTCCGTGGGACCCAGTACTTC. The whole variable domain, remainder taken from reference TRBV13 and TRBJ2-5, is AAGVIQSPRHLIKEKRETATLKCYPIPRHDTVYWYQQGPGQDPQFLISFYEKMQSDKGSIPDRFSAQQFSDYHSELNMSSLELGDSALYFCASSLAGDFRGTQYFGPGTRLLVL.

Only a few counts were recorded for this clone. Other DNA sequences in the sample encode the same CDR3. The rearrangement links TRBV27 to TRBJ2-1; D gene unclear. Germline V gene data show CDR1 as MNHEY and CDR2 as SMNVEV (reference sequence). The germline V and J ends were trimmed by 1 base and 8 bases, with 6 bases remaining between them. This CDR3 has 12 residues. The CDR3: CASSLLGDEQFF. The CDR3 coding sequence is TGTGCCAGCAGTTTATTAGGCGATGAGCAGTTCTTC.

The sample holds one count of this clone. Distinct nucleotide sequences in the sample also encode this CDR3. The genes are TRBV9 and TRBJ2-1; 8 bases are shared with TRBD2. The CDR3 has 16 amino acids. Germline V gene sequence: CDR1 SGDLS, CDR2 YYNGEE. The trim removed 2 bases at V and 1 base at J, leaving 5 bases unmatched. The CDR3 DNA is TGTGCCAGCAGCGTGGGAACTAGCGGATCCTACAATGAGCAGTTCTTC. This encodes CASSVGTSGSYNEQFF.

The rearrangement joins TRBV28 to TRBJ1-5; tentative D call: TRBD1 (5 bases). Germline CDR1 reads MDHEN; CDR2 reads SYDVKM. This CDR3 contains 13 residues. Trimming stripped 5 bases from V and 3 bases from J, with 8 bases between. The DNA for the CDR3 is TGTGCCAGCAGTCAGGGATTCAATCAGCCCCAGCATTTT. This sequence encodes CASSQGFNQPQHF. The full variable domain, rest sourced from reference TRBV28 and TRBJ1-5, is DVKVTQSSRYLVKRTGEKVFLECVQDMDHENMFWYRQDPGLGLRLIYFSYDVKMKEKGDIPEGYSVSREKKERFSLILESASTNQTSMYLCASSQGFNQPQHFGDGTRLSIL.

The CDR3 sequence is CSVDVQGYEQYF. CDR3 nucleotides: TGCAGCGTTGATGTCCAGGGCTACGAGCAGTACTTC. The chain links TRBV29-1 to TRBJ2-7, with a tentative D call TRBD1 (5 bases). The germline V gene encodes CDR1 SQVTM and CDR2 ANQGSEA. Trimming pared 3 bases from V and 3 bases from J, leaving 9 bases between. The CDR3 has 12 amino acids.

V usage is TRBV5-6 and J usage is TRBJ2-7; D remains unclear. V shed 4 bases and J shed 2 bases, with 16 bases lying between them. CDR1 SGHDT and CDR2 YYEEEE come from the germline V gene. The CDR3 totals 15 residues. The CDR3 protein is CASSLGFGGTYEQYF. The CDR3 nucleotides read TGTGCCAGCAGCCTGGGGTTCGGCGGAACCTACGAGCAGTACTTC.

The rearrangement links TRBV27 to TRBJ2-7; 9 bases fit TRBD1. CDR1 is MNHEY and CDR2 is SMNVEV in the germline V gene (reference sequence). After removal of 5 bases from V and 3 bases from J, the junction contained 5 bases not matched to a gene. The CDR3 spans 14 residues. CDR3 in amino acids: CASSHGQGNYEQYF. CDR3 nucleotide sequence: TGTGCCAGCAGTCATGGACAGGGGAACTACGAGCAGTACTTC.

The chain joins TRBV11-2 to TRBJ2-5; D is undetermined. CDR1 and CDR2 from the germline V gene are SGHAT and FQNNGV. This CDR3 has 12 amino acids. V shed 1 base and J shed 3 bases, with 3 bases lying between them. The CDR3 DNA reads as TGTGCCAGCAGCTTAGGGAAAGAGACCCAGTACTTC. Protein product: CASSLGKETQYF.

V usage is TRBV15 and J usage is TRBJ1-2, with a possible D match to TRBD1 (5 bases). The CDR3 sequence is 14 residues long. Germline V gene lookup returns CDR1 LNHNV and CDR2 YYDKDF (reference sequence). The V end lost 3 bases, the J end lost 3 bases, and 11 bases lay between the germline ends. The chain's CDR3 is CATSSAGRDYGYTF. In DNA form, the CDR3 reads TGTGCCACCAGCAGTGCGGGACGTGACTATGGCTACACCTTC.

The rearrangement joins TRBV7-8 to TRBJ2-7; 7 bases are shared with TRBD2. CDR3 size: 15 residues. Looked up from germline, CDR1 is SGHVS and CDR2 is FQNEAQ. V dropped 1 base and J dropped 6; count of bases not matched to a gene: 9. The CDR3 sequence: CASSLGASGEPEQYF. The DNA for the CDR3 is TGTGCCAGCAGCTTAGGCGCTAGCGGTGAGCCCGAGCAGTACTTC.